This section outlines one T cell receptor (beta chain) sequence together with its context. The sample comes from a study of early T cells in non-severe SARS-CoV-2 infection. TCRdb re-called the 5' RACE reads with MiXCR, one entry per CDR3 protein. This sample yields 60,000 or so distinct CDR3 sequences, of which roughly 12% are seen a single time; under 1.5% belongs to the top ten. CDR3 length: 16 residues. Germline-derived CDR1 and CDR2 are MNHEY and SVGEGT. The V segment lost 4 bases and the J segment 12 bases; nucleotides outside the gene matches: 14. Sequences were derived from whole blood, sampled at baseline. The chain recombines TRBV6-2 or TRBV6-3 with TRBJ2-1, with 11 bases fitting TRBD2. The clonotype comes from an adult who was a healthcare worker with PCR-confirmed SARS-CoV-2 infection or an uninfected control (not recorded which). The CDR3 coding sequence is TGTGCCAGCAGTTCATCTACTAGCGGGAGTTGGTTTGGGCAGTTCTTC. It yields the protein CASSSSTSGSWFGQFF.